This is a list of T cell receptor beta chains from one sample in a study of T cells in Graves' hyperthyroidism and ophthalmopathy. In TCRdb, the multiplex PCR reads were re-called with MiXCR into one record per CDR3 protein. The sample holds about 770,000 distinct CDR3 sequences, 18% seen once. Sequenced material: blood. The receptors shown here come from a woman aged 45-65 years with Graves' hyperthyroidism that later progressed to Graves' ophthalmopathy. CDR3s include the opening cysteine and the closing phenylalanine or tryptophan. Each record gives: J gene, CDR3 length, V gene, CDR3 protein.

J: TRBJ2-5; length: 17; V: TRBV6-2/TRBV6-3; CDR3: CASSHRLAGAGGETQYF
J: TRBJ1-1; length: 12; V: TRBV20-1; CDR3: CSASLLNTEAFF
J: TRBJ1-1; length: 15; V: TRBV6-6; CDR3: CASSYRTGRGTEAFF
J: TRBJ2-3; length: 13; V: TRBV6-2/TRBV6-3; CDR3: CASSYSVSTTQYF
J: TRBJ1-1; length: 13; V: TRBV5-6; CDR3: CASSKLRDTEAFF
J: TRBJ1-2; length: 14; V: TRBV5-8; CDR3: CASSGGGPNYGYTF
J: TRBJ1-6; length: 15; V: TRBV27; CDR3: CASKLPGQGVSPLHF
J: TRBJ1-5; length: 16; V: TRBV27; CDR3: CASSLSSGGTGQPQHF
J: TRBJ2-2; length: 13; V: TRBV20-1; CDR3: CSASGLNTGELFF
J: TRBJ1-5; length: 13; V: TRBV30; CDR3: CAWSAAGDQPQHF
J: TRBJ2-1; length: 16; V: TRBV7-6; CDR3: CASSLSASVSYNEQFF
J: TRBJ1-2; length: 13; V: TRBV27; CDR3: CASSHGSNYGYTF
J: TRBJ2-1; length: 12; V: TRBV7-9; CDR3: CASSWDLGEQFF
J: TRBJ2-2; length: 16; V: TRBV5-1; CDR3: CASSLEGGLNTGELFF
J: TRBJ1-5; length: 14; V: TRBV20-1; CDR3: CSASPPGGDQPQHF
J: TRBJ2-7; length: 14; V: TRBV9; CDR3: CASSVGQASYEQYF
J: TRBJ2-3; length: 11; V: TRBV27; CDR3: CASSFEDTQYF
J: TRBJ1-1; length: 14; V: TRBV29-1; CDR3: CSADGTGAGTEAFF
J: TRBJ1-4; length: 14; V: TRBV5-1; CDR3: CASREQATNEKLFF
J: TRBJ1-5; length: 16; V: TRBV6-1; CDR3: CASSEAGANSNQPQHF
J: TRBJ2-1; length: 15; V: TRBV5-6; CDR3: CASSPTSGVGNEQFF
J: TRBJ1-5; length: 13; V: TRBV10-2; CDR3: CASSEGGDQPQHF
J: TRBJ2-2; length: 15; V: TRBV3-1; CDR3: CASSQVTSQGGELFF
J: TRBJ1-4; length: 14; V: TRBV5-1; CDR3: CASSLSRVDEKLFF
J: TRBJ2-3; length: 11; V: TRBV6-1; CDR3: CATLAADTQYF
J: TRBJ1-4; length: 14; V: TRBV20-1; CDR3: CSAPGQGYNEKLFF
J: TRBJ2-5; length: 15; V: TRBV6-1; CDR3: CASSRRDSGGKTQYF
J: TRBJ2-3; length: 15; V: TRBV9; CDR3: CASSVGDGNTDTQYF
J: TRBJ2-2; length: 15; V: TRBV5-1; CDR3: CASSLEGRDTGELFF
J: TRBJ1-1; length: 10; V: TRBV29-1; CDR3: CSVTPGGAFF
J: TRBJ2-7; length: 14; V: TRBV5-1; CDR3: CASSPGTRGYEQYF
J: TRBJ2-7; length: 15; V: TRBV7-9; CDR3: CASSLAGAGFYEQYF
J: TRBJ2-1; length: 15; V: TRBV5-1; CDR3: CASSSSGGNSYEQFF
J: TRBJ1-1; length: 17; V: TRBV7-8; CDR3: CASSFNTGLGMNTEAFF
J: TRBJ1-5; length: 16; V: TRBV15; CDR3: CATSPWGGDSNQPQHF
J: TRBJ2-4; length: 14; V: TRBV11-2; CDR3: CASSLERAKNIQYF
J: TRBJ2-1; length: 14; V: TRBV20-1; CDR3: CSADRLASYNEQFF
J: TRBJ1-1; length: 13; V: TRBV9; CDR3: CASSADQNTEAFF
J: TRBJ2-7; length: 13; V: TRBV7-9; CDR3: CASSSSGSYEQYF
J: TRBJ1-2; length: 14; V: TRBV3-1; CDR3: CASSRDNAYYGYTF
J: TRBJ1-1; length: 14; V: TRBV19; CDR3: CASSMRDGSTEAFF
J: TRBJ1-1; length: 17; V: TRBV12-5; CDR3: CASGLTRQGQRTSEAFF
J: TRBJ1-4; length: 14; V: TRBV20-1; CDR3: CSAILPGGHEKLFF
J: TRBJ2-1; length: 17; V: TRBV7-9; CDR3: CASSLYRRTEVYNEQFF
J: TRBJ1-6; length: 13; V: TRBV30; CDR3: CAWAGGHNSPLHF
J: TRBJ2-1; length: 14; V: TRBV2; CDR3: CASSGSGGESEQFF
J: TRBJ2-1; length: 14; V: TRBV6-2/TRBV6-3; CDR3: CASSPAGGRNEQFF
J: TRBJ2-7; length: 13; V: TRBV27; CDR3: CASSLRSYYEQYF
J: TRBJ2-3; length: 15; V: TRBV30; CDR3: CAWSVLGQGTDTQYF
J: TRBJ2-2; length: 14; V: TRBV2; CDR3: CASSEGQVVGELFF
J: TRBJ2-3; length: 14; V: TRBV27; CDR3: CASWTGVGTDTQYF
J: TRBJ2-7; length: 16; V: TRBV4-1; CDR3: CASSQEWLAGGREQYF
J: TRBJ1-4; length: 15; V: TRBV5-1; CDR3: CASSFDAGVYEKLFF
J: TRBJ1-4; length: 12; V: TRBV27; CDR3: CASTWDNEKLFF
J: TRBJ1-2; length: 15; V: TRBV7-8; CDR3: CASSLFAVGRDGYTF
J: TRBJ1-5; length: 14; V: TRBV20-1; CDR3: CSATTGGGNQPQHF
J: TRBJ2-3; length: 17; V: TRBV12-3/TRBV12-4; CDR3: CASSPLGLAGGGDTQYF
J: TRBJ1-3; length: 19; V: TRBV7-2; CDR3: CASSSTGFPGQGSGNTIYF